This TCR beta chain is drawn from a study of shared clonotypes between healthy human individuals. Findings and caveats of the study: What naive subsets generally showed was a larger estimated richness than memory subsets showed. Relative to clonotypes present in all four donors, those not shared had lower generation probabilities. It was expected that sequencing depth would affect clonotype sharing among donors.

There were only Caucasian adults among the donors, and all lived in Nashville, Tennessee. Profiling relied on immunoSEQ multiplex PCR, and the TCRdb table lists in-frame clones only, not all of them. Here the sample spans over a million clones, 95% to 97% being singletons. Worth noting for this clone: Its antigen is currently unknown.

The sample was naive CD4+ T cells sorted from blood. As to subset: CD45RA+ positively selected. This receptor was taken from a young man in good health.

DNA of the CDR3: TGTGCCAGCAGCTTAGAGGGCGGGAGACGGGTAGATACGCAGTATTTT. Protein product: CASSLEGGRRVDTQYF. The V and J genes are TRBV7-9 and TRBJ2-3; TRBD2 agrees at 7 bases. The germline V gene encodes CDR1 SEHNR and CDR2 FQNEAQ (reference sequence). Trimming removed 1 base from V and 5 bases from J; junction bases left unmatched: 9. This CDR3 region has 16 residues. The full variable domain, rest sourced from reference TRBV7-9 and TRBJ2-3, is DTGVSQNPRHKITKRGQNVTFRCDPISEHNRLYWYRQTLGQGPEFLTYFQNEAQLEKSRLLSDRFSAERPKGSFSTLEIQRTEQGDSAMYLCASSLEGGRRVDTQYFGPGTRLTVL.